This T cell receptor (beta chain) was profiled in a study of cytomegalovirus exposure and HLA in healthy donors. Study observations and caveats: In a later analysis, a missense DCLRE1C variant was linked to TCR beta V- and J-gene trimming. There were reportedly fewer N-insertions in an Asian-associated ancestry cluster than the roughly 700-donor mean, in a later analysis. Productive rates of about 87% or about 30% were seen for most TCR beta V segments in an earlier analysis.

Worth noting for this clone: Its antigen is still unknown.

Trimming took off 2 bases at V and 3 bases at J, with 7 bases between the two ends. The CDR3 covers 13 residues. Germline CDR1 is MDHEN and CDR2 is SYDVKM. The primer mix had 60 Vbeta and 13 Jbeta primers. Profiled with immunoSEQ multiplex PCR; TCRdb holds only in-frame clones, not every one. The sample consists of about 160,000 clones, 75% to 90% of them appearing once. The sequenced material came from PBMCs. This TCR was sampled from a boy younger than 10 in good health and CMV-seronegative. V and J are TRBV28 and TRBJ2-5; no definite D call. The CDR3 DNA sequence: TGTGCCAGCAGTTTAAACGGAGAAGAGACCCAGTACTTC. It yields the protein CASSLNGEETQYF.